This is a list of T cell receptor beta chains from one sample in a study of stem cell transplantation in POMP-related autoinflammatory disease. Data came from immunoSEQ multiplex PCR; TCRdb stores just in-frame clones and leaves some out. The table shows about 32,000 clones, with about 86% occurring only once. The sample was CD4+ T cells from PBMCs, taken before stem cell transplantation. Receptor source: a human donor with POMP-related autoinflammation and immune dysregulation (PRAID). Both conserved end residues are part of each CDR3. The D gene is left open where the match is weak. Clone size is stated in some rows and not others, as once, few, many or a class when expanded.

TRBJ2-7 | NA | TRBV11-1 | NA | TGTGCCAGCAGCTTAGACGTCGGTCGCTTCTACGAGCAGTACTTC | CASSLDVGRFYEQYF
TRBJ2-5 | NA | TRBV5-6 | TRBD2 | TGTGCCAGCAGCCAGCGGGGGAAGGTCGAGACCCAGTACTTC | CASSQRGKVETQYF
TRBJ1-2 | once | TRBV7-9 | TRBD1 | TGTGCCAGCAGCTCGACAGGGAACTATGGCTACACCTTC | CASSSTGNYGYTF
TRBJ1-6 | NA | TRBV9 | TRBD1 | TGTGCCAGCAGCGTAGACCCCCTAGACAGGGTGAGTTCACCCCTCCACTTT | CASSVDPLDRVSSPLHF
TRBJ2-7 | NA | TRBV30 | NA | TGTGCCTGGAGTAAGGGGGGCGACGAGCAGTACTTC | CAWSKGGDEQYF
TRBJ2-3 | once | TRBV2 | NA | TGTGCCAGCAGGGACATTCCCACAGATACGCAGTATTTT | CASRDIPTDTQYF
TRBJ1-4 | NA | TRBV7-9 | NA | TGTGCCAGCAGCTTAGCGCAATATGAAAAACTGTTTTTT | CASSLAQYEKLFF
TRBJ2-3 | NA | TRBV11-2 | TRBD1 | TGTGCCAGCAGCCCCTTCGGGACAGGGTCCAATACGCAGTATTTT | CASSPFGTGSNTQYF
TRBJ2-7 | NA | TRBV29-1 | NA | TGCAGCGTTGACAGGGGTAACGAGCAGTACTTC | CSVDRGNEQYF
TRBJ1-1 | NA | TRBV2 | TRBD1 | TGTGCCAGCAGTGAACAAGGGACAGTAAGCACTGAAGCTTTCTTT | CASSEQGTVSTEAFF
TRBJ2-5 | NA | TRBV4-1 | NA | TGCGCCAGCAGCCGGGCCGGGGAAGAGACCCAGTACTTC | CASSRAGEETQYF
TRBJ1-2 | NA | TRBV9 | NA | TGTGCCAGCAGCGGAGGGTTAGGCTACACCTTC | CASSGGLGYTF
TRBJ2-7 | NA | TRBV2 | NA | TGTGCCAGCAGTGAAGAGGGGTTGGTGTTCATTTCCTACGAGCAGTACTTC | CASSEEGLVFISYEQYF
TRBJ1-5 | NA | TRBV2 | NA | TGTGCCAGCAGTAACAAAGTGGTGGGGGGAGATCAGCCCCAGCATTTT | CASSNKVVGGDQPQHF
TRBJ2-2 | NA | TRBV5-5 | TRBD2 | TGTGCCAGCAGCCGTCTAGCGGGGCCGAACACCGGGGAGCTGTTTTTT | CASSRLAGPNTGELFF
TRBJ1-1 | NA | TRBV28 | NA | TGTGCCAGCAGTCTGCTGCCAAGGGGCGTGTACACTGAAGCTTTCTTT | CASSLLPRGVYTEAFF
TRBJ2-3 | NA | TRBV29-1 | NA | TGCAGCGTTGAAACTATTACAGATACGCAGTATTTT | CSVETITDTQYF
TRBJ2-3 | NA | TRBV10-3 | TRBD2 | TGTGCCATCAGTGAGTCCCTAGCGGGGGGGCCCTCAGATACGCAGTATTTT | CAISESLAGGPSDTQYF
TRBJ2-2 | NA | TRBV7-3 | NA | TGTGCCAGCAGCTTAAACCCACAGGGAGCGGCGGCCGGGGAGCTGTTTTTT | CASSLNPQGAAAGELFF
TRBJ1-2 | NA | TRBV18 | TRBD1 | TGTGCCAGCTCTCGCGGACAGGGGAGAAACTATGGCTACACCTTC | CASSRGQGRNYGYTF
TRBJ2-5 | NA | TRBV5-1 | TRBD2 | TGCGCCAGCAGCATACTAGCGGGGGTCCAAGAGACCCAGTACTTC | CASSILAGVQETQYF
TRBJ2-3 | NA | TRBV9 | NA | TGTGCCGGCAGCCTCTCCCCCACAGATACGCAGTATTTT | CAGSLSPTDTQYF
TRBJ1-6 | NA | TRBV2 | TRBD1 | TGTGCCAGCAGTGAAGCCGGGACAGAAAATAATTCACCCCTCCACTTT | CASSEAGTENNSPLHF
TRBJ2-5 | NA | TRBV7-2 | NA | TGTGCCAGCAGCCTTGCCGGGGCCTTCTCGGGGGAGACCCAGTACTTC | CASSLAGAFSGETQYF
TRBJ2-7 | NA | TRBV6-6 | TRBD1 | TGTGCCAGCACCCAAACAGGGGGGCCCTCCTACGAGCAGTACTTC | CASTQTGGPSYEQYF
TRBJ1-2 | NA | TRBV29-1 | TRBD1 | TGCAGCGTTGATTCACAGGGGGATGGCTATGGCTACACCTTC | CSVDSQGDGYGYTF
TRBJ2-5 | NA | TRBV15 | NA | TGTGCCACCAGCAGAGATTACAGAGAAGAGACCCAGTACTTC | CATSRDYREETQYF
TRBJ2-2 | NA | TRBV30 | TRBD2 | TGTGCCTGGAGTGTACGACGTTGGGAGGGCACCGGGGAGCTGTTTTTT | CAWSVRRWEGTGELFF
TRBJ1-3 | NA | TRBV6-5 | NA | TGTGCCAGCAGTGAAGCGAACACCATATATTTT | CASSEANTIYF
TRBJ2-2 | NA | TRBV7-7 | NA | TGTGCCAGCAGCTTGGAGCCAGGGGAGAGGCTGTTTTTT | CASSLEPGERLFF
TRBJ2-5 | NA | TRBV5-4 | NA | TGTGCCAGCAGCCGAGAGGGCCGGGAGACCCAGTACTTC | CASSREGRETQYF
TRBJ2-1 | NA | TRBV6-1 | NA | TGTGCCAGCAGCCGTCAGCTGACCGCCTACAATGAGCAGTTCTTC | CASSRQLTAYNEQFF
TRBJ2-5 | NA | TRBV27 | NA | TGTGCCAGCAGCCCGGACCGGAGCCGGGAGACCCAGTACTTC | CASSPDRSRETQYF
TRBJ2-1 | NA | TRBV9 | TRBD1 | TGTGCCAGCAGCGTCGGGACAGGTTCCTACAATGAGCAGTTCTTC | CASSVGTGSYNEQFF
TRBJ2-5 | NA | TRBV2 | NA | TGTGCCAGCAGACAAGCGCGAGAGACCCAGTACTTC | CASRQARETQYF
TRBJ1-5 | NA | TRBV7-6 | TRBD1 | TGTGCCAGCAGCGCTACCGGGACAGGGCTCAATCAGCCCCAGCATTTT | CASSATGTGLNQPQHF
TRBJ2-5 | NA | TRBV30 | TRBD2 | TGTGCCTGGAGTGAGGGGACTAGGGGAGAGACCCAGTACTTC | CAWSEGTRGETQYF
TRBJ1-1 | NA | TRBV5-1 | TRBD1 | TGCGCCAGCAGCCTAACCCGGGACAGGGTTAGTCGGGCCACTGAAGCTTTCTTT | CASSLTRDRVSRATEAFF
TRBJ2-7 | NA | TRBV18 | NA | TGTGCCAGCTCGCCGGGAGCAACCTACGAGCAGTACTTC | CASSPGATYEQYF